Sequencing of this T cell receptor beta chain was carried out in a study of OX40 agonist ivuxolimab in advanced cancers. Study context: Prior checkpoint blockade (anti-PD-1, anti-PD-L1 or anti-CTLA-4) was permitted; about 40% had it.

Profiling relied on immunoSEQ multiplex PCR, and the TCRdb table lists in-frame clones only, not all of them. Counted here are around 85,000 clones, about 90% occurring once; the ten biggest clones make up 8.4%. The CDR3 runs 13 residues. CDR1 SGHRS and CDR2 YFSETQ come from the germline V gene. The ends lost 4 bases at V and 10 bases at J; junction bases unmatched: 6. This clone was detected only a few times. The target antigen is unknown. Systemic immunosuppression or a history of autoimmune disease excluded patients. Study-wide results and caveats: The study observed clonal expansion of CD4+ and CD8+ blood T cells by week 6 at 0.1 to 3.0 mg/kg. More expanded clones were seen, on average, in CD8+ T cells than in CD4+.

The receptor's source is an adult with an advanced solid tumor such as melanoma, head and neck, liver or kidney cancer. The chain has TRBV5-1 and TRBJ2-1, with TRBD2 matching over 9 bases. The input for sequencing was CD4+ or CD8+ T cells sorted from blood, taken in a trial of the OX40 agonist ivuxolimab. The CDR3 here is CASSKLAGSEQFF. The CDR3 DNA is TGCGCCAGCAGCAAGCTAGCGGGGAGCGAGCAGTTCTTC.